This record looks at one T cell receptor (beta chain) sequence and its context. The record originates from a study of shared clonotypes between healthy human individuals. For the study at large: The people who gave samples were a couple of women and three men aged 18 to 49.

Original handling: ImmunoSEQ output lacked quality scores and full-length reads, limiting matched filtering. Sequencing used immunoSEQ multiplex PCR; TCRdb keeps in-frame clones, though not all of them. Clone size and the V and J calls come from that table; the DNA yielded D and trimming. Of about 490,000 clones listed, 76% were seen once; the top ten hold 10% to 15%. Sequencing was performed on PBMCs. This sequence originates from a woman aged 40 to 55 in good health. Some clones in this sample may be carry-over from other donors' samples.

CDR3 coding DNA: TGTGCCAGTAGTGGACAGCGAGAAAACTCCTACGAGCAGTACTTC. It yields the protein CASSGQRENSYEQYF. This chain links TRBV19 with TRBJ2-7; D is perhaps TRBD1 (6 bases). The V end lost 5 bases, the J end lost 0 bases, and 14 bases lay between the germline ends. The CDR3 runs to 15 residues. Looked up from germline, CDR1 is LNHDA and CDR2 is SQIVND (reference sequence).